This record concerns one T cell receptor beta chain sequence. The antigen is not known. Germline trimming cut 6 bases from V and 2 bases from J; bases unmatched to any gene: 2. CDR3 length: 15 residues. Germline V gene data show CDR1 as SNHLY and CDR2 as FYNNEI. The entry originates in a study of OX40 agonist ivuxolimab in advanced cancers. Study outcomes and limitations: Partial responders at 0.1-3.0 mg/kg showed near-lowest clonal expansion. The authors also found low normalized T-cell clonal expansion in some nonresponders. CD8+ T cells showed, on average, more clonal expansion than CD4+ cells.

This table comes from immunoSEQ multiplex PCR, and its TCRdb copy is limited to in-frame clones, with some not included. Of tens of thousands of clones in the sample, approximately 83% are singletons; the top ten hold 15%. The starting material was CD4+ or CD8+ T cells sorted from blood, obtained in a trial of the OX40 agonist ivuxolimab. This chain connects TRBV2 to TRBJ2-1; 12 bases are shared with TRBD2. This receptor was obtained from an adult with an advanced solid tumor such as melanoma, head and neck, liver or kidney cancer. The CDR3 DNA sequence: TGTGCCAGCAGGACTAGCGGGGGTGCCTACAATGAGCAGTTCTTC. Its translation: CASRTSGGAYNEQFF.